This T cell receptor beta chain comes out of a study of sequential checkpoint blockade in melanoma. Study-level background: First-line arms were nivolumab then ipilimumab, or the reverse, randomized 1:1. Maintenance nivolumab came after either treatment sequence.

J gave up 3 bases and V 2 bases, and 14 bases lay outside the gene matches. This CDR3 contains 19 residues. Germline values: CDR1 SGHRS, CDR2 YFSETQ. The treatment here: randomized to nivolumab then ipilimumab (arm A) or the reverse (arm B). No patient had prior DNA-damaging chemotherapy. Sorted cells were live CD3+CD8+, lacking CD19 and CD56, from PBMCs. Libraries were prepared by immunoSEQ multiplex PCR; TCRdb keeps only in-frame clonotypes and omits some of them. The table lists 10,000 to 15,000 clones, around 65% of them singletons, with roughly 20% in the top ten. The starting material was CD8+ T cells sorted from blood (inferred from file names), obtained from a patient given nivolumab and ipilimumab in sequence. The chain recombines TRBV5-1 with TRBJ1-1, with 12 bases identical to TRBD1. This TCR was sampled from a human donor with melanoma. CDR3 region: CASSFTPGQGAQKHTEAFF. CDR3 DNA: TGCGCCAGCAGCTTTACCCCGGGACAGGGGGCGCAGAAGCACACTGAAGCTTTCTTT.